A selection of T cell receptor beta chains follows, all from one sample in a study of blood T cell repertoires in COVID-19. Sequenced by immunoSEQ multiplex PCR; TCRdb stores in-frame clones only, minus some. The sample has about 180,000 clones; approximately 85% are singletons. Sequenced material: peripheral blood. Every receptor here comes from a man in his sixties with acute or convalescent COVID-19. Each CDR3 is given with its conserved first and last residue. D genes are given only for firm matches. Only some rows state a clone size, as once, few, many or a class for expanded clones.

j_call d_call v_call clone_size cdr3_nt cdr3_aa
TRBJ2-1 TRBD1 TRBV13 few TGTGCCAGCCAACAGGGGACCTACAATGAGCAGTTCTTC CASQQGTYNEQFF
TRBJ2-7 TRBD2 TRBV11-3 - TGTGCCAGCAGTCCTGGATTTGGCGGGAGTATTACATACGAGCAGTACTTC CASSPGFGGSITYEQYF
TRBJ2-7 TRBD2 TRBV27 - TGTGCCAGCAGTTCACTAGCGGGAAGCTCCTACGAGCAGTACTTC CASSSLAGSSYEQYF
TRBJ2-2 - TRBV29-1 - TGCAGCGTTGCCACTAACACCGGGGAGCTGTTTTTT CSVATNTGELFF
TRBJ2-1 - TRBV15 - TGTGCCACCAGCACCGGACTGCCCTATTATAATGAGCAGTTCTTC CATSTGLPYYNEQFF
TRBJ2-7 TRBD2 TRBV14 - TGTGCCAGCAGCCAAGAAGGACTAGCGGGCCTCGTCTACGAGCAGTACTTC CASSQEGLAGLVYEQYF
TRBJ2-4 TRBD2 TRBV10-3 - TGTGCCACCCGGGGGGTAGCCAAAAACATTCAGTACTTC CATRGVAKNIQYF
TRBJ1-2 TRBD1 TRBV19 few TGTGCCAGTAGTCTCGGGACAGGGACGCTCTTGAGGGGCTACACCTTC CASSLGTGTLLRGYTF
TRBJ2-5 TRBD2 TRBV11-1 once TGTGCCAGCAGTTTCGGGGGGGAGACCCAGTACTTC CASSFGGETQYF
TRBJ2-1 - TRBV6-5 - TGTGCCAGCAGTTACGGGCGTTCCTACAATGAGCAGTTCTTC CASSYGRSYNEQFF
TRBJ2-3 TRBD2 TRBV9 - TGTGCCAGCAGCGTAGGAATAAGCGGGAGGGTGAGCACAGATACGCAGTATTTT CASSVGISGRVSTDTQYF
TRBJ2-7 TRBD1 TRBV28 - TGTGCCAGCAGCGGACAGGGGGCCTCCGAGCAGTACTTC CASSGQGASEQYF
TRBJ1-6 - TRBV10-3 - TGTGCCACCATGGGGGAGGAGAATTCACCCCTCCACTTT CATMGEENSPLHF
TRBJ2-5 - TRBV7-9 - TGTGCCAGCAGCCCGAGCCTGGTCGGGGAGACCCAGTACTTC CASSPSLVGETQYF
TRBJ1-1 TRBD1 TRBV7-8 - TGTGCCAGCAGCGCCCGACAGGGGGTAAACACTGAAGCTTTCTTT CASSARQGVNTEAFF
TRBJ2-1 - TRBV11-2 once TGTGCCAGCAGTAACAATGAGCAGTTCTTC CASSNNEQFF
TRBJ2-1 TRBD2 TRBV28 - TGTGCCAGCAGTTTGTGGACTAGCGGAAACAATGAGCAGTTCTTC CASSLWTSGNNEQFF
TRBJ1-2 - TRBV6-6 once TGTGCCAGCAGTGCTTCCGTGGACAGATTCGACTATGGCTACACCTTC CASSASVDRFDYGYTF
TRBJ2-7 - TRBV9 - TGTGCCAGCAGCGTAGGCAGCTACCCTAGCGAGCAGTACTTC CASSVGSYPSEQYF
TRBJ2-3 TRBD2 TRBV9 - TGTGCCAGCGGCCCGGGCGGGAGGGCGGCAGATACGCAGTATTTT CASGPGGRAADTQYF
TRBJ2-5 TRBD2 TRBV15 - TGTGCCACCAGCCTCCGGACTAGCGGAGAGACCCAGTACTTC CATSLRTSGETQYF
TRBJ2-7 - TRBV7-2 once TGTGCCAGCAGCTTCCAGGCTAGCGCCGAATACGAGCAGTACTTC CASSFQASAEYEQYF
TRBJ2-4 TRBD1 TRBV12-5 - TGTGCTAGTGGTTTAGACAGGGGAAGGGACATTCAGTACTTC CASGLDRGRDIQYF
TRBJ2-5 - TRBV24-1 - TGTGCCACCAGCCAGACAGAAGAGACCCAGTACTTC CATSQTEETQYF
TRBJ2-7 - TRBV11-3 - TGTGCCAGCAGCTTAGGGGAGGACTACGAGCAGTACTTC CASSLGEDYEQYF
TRBJ2-7 - TRBV29-1 - TGCAGCGTTGTTACACAGGGTCTTACGAACGAGCAGTACTTC CSVVTQGLTNEQYF
TRBJ1-1 - TRBV18 few TGTGCCAGCTCACCCGAACAGTCTGAAGCTTTCTTT CASSPEQSEAFF
TRBJ2-1 TRBD2 TRBV5-5 - TGTGCCAGCAGCTTGGTTGTCCGGCTAGCGGGATACAATGAGCAGTTCTTC CASSLVVRLAGYNEQFF
TRBJ2-1 TRBD2 TRBV10-3 - TGTGCCATCAGTCAGGGACTAGCAGTCTACAATGAGCAGTTCTTC CAISQGLAVYNEQFF
TRBJ2-6 - TRBV7-9 - TGTGCCAGCAGCTCCAAATCCGGCTCTGGGGCCAACGTCCTGACTTTC CASSSKSGSGANVLTF
TRBJ1-2 - TRBV7-2 - TGTGCCAGCAGCTTGGCAGCGAGTAACTATGGCTACACCTTC CASSLAASNYGYTF
TRBJ2-5 - TRBV7-6 once TGTGCCAGCAGCCCTAAAAGCACAGCCCCCCAGTACTTC CASSPKSTAPQYF
TRBJ2-7 TRBD1 TRBV10-3 few TGTGCCATCAGCAGGGACAGGGGGCAGTACGAGCAGTACTTC CAISRDRGQYEQYF
TRBJ2-3 TRBD2 TRBV6-2/TRBV6-3 - TGTGCCAGCAGCACTCGAAGAATAGCGGGATCGCCCAACACAGATACGCAGTATTTT CASSTRRIAGSPNTDTQYF
TRBJ2-3 - TRBV4-2 - TGTGCCAGCAGCCAAGATCTCACAGATACGCAGTATTTT CASSQDLTDTQYF
TRBJ2-2 TRBD1 TRBV14 few TGTGCCAGCAGACGGACAGGGGCCGGGGAGCTGTTTTTT CASRRTGAGELFF
TRBJ1-2 - TRBV5-6 - TGTGCCAGCAGGTCTCACTATGGCTACACCTTC CASRSHYGYTF
TRBJ1-5 - TRBV4-1 few TGCGCCAGCAGCCAAGATTTAGGGGCTCAGCCCCAGCATTTT CASSQDLGAQPQHF
TRBJ1-2 - TRBV20-1 few TGCAGTGCCGACACCTATGGCTACACCTTC CSADTYGYTF
TRBJ2-4 - TRBV4-1 few TGCGCCAGCAGCCAAGGTCCAGCGGGCTTAGCCAAAAACATTCAGTACTTC CASSQGPAGLAKNIQYF
TRBJ1-5 TRBD1 TRBV2 - TGTGCCAGCAACAGGGACAGCTATCAGCCCCAGCATTTT CASNRDSYQPQHF
TRBJ2-3 - TRBV19 - TGTGCCAGTAGAGCCGGGAACAAGCGGGATACGCAGTATTTT CASRAGNKRDTQYF
TRBJ1-2 - TRBV6-6 - TGTGCCAGCAGTTACAATTCAGCGATGTCTAACTATGGCTACACCTTC CASSYNSAMSNYGYTF
TRBJ1-4 - TRBV21-1 - TGTGCCAGCAGCAGCCCCGACTGCGTTTGGGAAAAACTGTTTTTT CASSSPDCVWEKLFF
TRBJ2-3 - TRBV19 - TGTGCCAGTAGTATTGTCGGGACAGATACGCAGTATTTT CASSIVGTDTQYF
TRBJ2-2 - TRBV6-6 few TGTGCCAGCAGCCAAACGGTCACCGGGGAGCTGTTTTTT CASSQTVTGELFF
TRBJ2-7 TRBD1 TRBV28 - TGTGCCAGCACCTCCCCGGGCAGGGGGCTCAACGAGCAGTACTTC CASTSPGRGLNEQYF
TRBJ2-1 TRBD2 TRBV30 - TGTGCCTGGAAGGGACGGGGGGTGAATGAGCAGTTCTTC CAWKGRGVNEQFF
TRBJ2-7 - TRBV10-3 - TGTGCCATCAGTGAGGGACAGCCTTACGAGCAGTACTTC CAISEGQPYEQYF
TRBJ2-3 TRBD2 TRBV27 - TGTGCCAGCAGTTTAACGGGAGGGCAAATAGATACGCAGTATTTT CASSLTGGQIDTQYF
TRBJ2-3 - TRBV5-6 - TGTGCCAGCAGCGCCAAAAGGACAGCCCTCTCCACAGATACGCAGTATTTT CASSAKRTALSTDTQYF